A selection of T cell receptor beta chains follows, all from one sample in a study of blood T cell repertoires in COVID-19. Assay: immunoSEQ multiplex PCR; the TCRdb copy retains only in-frame clones and omits some. The top ten hold about 4% of the sample, which has roughly 200,000 clones, about nine tenths seen once. The sample consisted of peripheral blood. The origin of the receptors is a woman aged 25 to 39 with acute or convalescent COVID-19. The CDR3 runs from the conserved cysteine through the conserved F or W. A D gene is named only where the DNA matches it firmly. Some rows have no size entry. The others give once, few or many, or a class for an expanded clone.

clone_size d_call cdr3_length j_call v_call cdr3_aa cdr3_nt
NA TRBD2 14 TRBJ2-7 TRBV29-1 CSVESTSGSYEQYF TGCAGCGTTGAATCGACTAGCGGGAGCTACGAGCAGTACTTC
NA TRBD1 17 TRBJ2-5 TRBV7-9 CASSPRDRGLDRETQYF TGTGCCAGCAGTCCCCGGGACAGGGGACTGGATAGAGAGACCCAGTACTTC
NA NA 15 TRBJ1-2 TRBV2 CASSVSLGLNYGYTF TGTGCCAGCAGTGTTAGTTTGGGCCTTAACTATGGCTACACCTTC
NA NA 14 TRBJ1-1 TRBV5-1 CASSPGGSFTEAFF TGCGCCAGCAGCCCGGGGGGAAGTTTCACTGAAGCTTTCTTT
NA TRBD2 12 TRBJ2-7 TRBV6-5 CASSPSGYEQYF TGTGCCAGCAGTCCTAGCGGCTACGAGCAGTACTTC
NA NA 13 TRBJ2-7 TRBV2 CASKRLNSYEQYF TGTGCCAGCAAGAGACTTAACTCCTACGAGCAGTACTTC
NA NA 14 TRBJ2-7 TRBV6-5 CASRRDSGTYEQYF TGTGCCAGCAGACGGGACTCTGGGACCTACGAGCAGTACTTC
few TRBD1 13 TRBJ2-3 TRBV27 CASSLQGADTQYF TGTGCCAGCAGTTTGCAGGGGGCAGATACGCAGTATTTT
NA TRBD2 15 TRBJ2-7 TRBV9 CASSVGGRAPYEQYF TGTGCCAGCAGCGTAGGCGGGAGGGCCCCATACGAGCAGTACTTC
NA TRBD1 12 TRBJ2-5 TRBV29-1 CSVGQSGVTQYF TGCAGCGTGGGACAGTCCGGGGTGACCCAGTACTTC
NA NA 14 TRBJ2-2 TRBV27 CASSSDRYTGELFF TGTGCCAGCAGTTCGGACAGATACACCGGGGAGCTGTTTTTT
NA NA 15 TRBJ1-1 TRBV23-1 CAKGLRSSLNTEAFF TGCGCCAAGGGACTAAGGAGTTCCTTGAACACTGAAGCTTTCTTT
NA TRBD1 14 TRBJ2-7 TRBV5-4 CASSTDRSSYEQYF TGTGCCAGCAGCACGGACAGGAGCTCCTACGAGCAGTACTTC
NA NA 13 TRBJ2-2 TRBV6-5 CASSIAADGELFF TGTGCCAGCAGTATCGCGGCAGACGGGGAGCTGTTTTTT
NA NA 11 TRBJ2-1 TRBV3-1/TRBV3-2 CASSLVEEQFF TGTGCCAGCAGCCTAGTTGAAGAGCAGTTCTTC
once NA 11 TRBJ2-7 TRBV28 CASSTRGVGYF TGTGCCAGCAGTACACGAGGCGTTGGGTACTTC
NA NA 14 TRBJ2-5 TRBV3-1/TRBV3-2 CASSPQPLGGTQYF TGTGCCAGCAGTCCCCAGCCCCTGGGGGGGACCCAGTACTTC
once NA 15 TRBJ2-7 TRBV6-1 CASSDPTTENYEQYF TGTGCCAGCAGTGACCCCACGACAGAGAACTACGAGCAGTACTTC
NA TRBD1 14 TRBJ2-5 TRBV19 CASRGQGDRETQYF TGTGCCAGTAGAGGACAGGGTGATAGAGAGACCCAGTACTTC
NA NA 14 TRBJ2-7 TRBV5-1 CASSSLGHNYEQYF TGCGCCAGCAGCTCATTGGGACACAACTACGAGCAGTACTTC
NA TRBD2 14 TRBJ2-3 TRBV11-2 CASSSLTSMDTQYF TGTGCCAGCAGCTCCCTGACTAGCATGGATACGCAGTATTTT
NA TRBD1 12 TRBJ1-2 TRBV3-1/TRBV3-2 CASSHGQGGYTF TGTGCCAGCAGTCACGGACAGGGAGGCTACACCTTC
NA TRBD1 13 TRBJ2-7 TRBV6-5 CASRPGQYYEQYF TGTGCCAGCAGACCGGGACAGTACTACGAGCAGTACTTC
NA TRBD1 19 TRBJ1-2 TRBV10-3 CAISGSNPGTGLANYGYTF TGTGCCATCAGTGGGTCAAACCCCGGGACAGGGTTAGCTAACTATGGCTACACCTTC
NA NA 15 TRBJ2-7 TRBV19 CASSIGVRAESLIFF TGTGCCAGTAGTATCGGAGTGAGAGCTGAGTCTCTAATCTTCTTC
NA NA 13 TRBJ2-6 TRBV28 CASFQSGANVLTF TGTGCCAGCTTTCAAAGCGGGGCCAACGTCCTGACTTTC
NA NA 15 TRBJ2-5 TRBV7-9 CASSPPPPFLATQYF TGTGCCAGCAGCCCTCCGCCCCCTTTTTTGGCGACCCAGTACTTC
NA TRBD2 15 TRBJ2-1 TRBV27 CASTESGSGDGEQFF TGTGCCAGCACTGAGTCGGGCAGCGGGGACGGGGAGCAGTTCTTC
NA NA 14 TRBJ2-3 TRBV9 CASSDKRSTDTQYF TGTGCCAGCTCAGACAAACGTAGCACAGATACGCAGTATTTT
NA NA 13 TRBJ2-1 TRBV3-1/TRBV3-2 CASSPNEGNEQFF TGTGCCAGCAGCCCGAATGAGGGTAATGAGCAGTTCTTC
NA NA 13 TRBJ2-3 TRBV10-2 CASSGRYTDTQYF TGCGCCAGCAGTGGGAGGTACACAGATACGCAGTATTTT
NA NA 13 TRBJ1-1 TRBV29-1 CSVVTARDTEAFF TGCAGCGTTGTGACAGCTAGGGACACTGAAGCTTTCTTT
NA TRBD1 13 TRBJ1-2 TRBV6-1 CASSERTGDRYTF TGTGCCAGCAGTGAAAGGACAGGGGATCGCTACACCTTC
NA NA 14 TRBJ1-5 TRBV27 CASSLYQGNQPQHF TGTGCCAGCAGTTTATATCAGGGCAATCAGCCCCAGCATTTT
NA NA 13 TRBJ1-1 TRBV5-4 CASSLQGVLGAFF TGTGCCAGCAGCTTACAGGGCGTCCTGGGAGCTTTCTTT
NA TRBD1 14 TRBJ1-2 TRBV14 CASSQVTGGYGYTF TGTGCCAGCAGCCAAGTAACAGGGGGTTATGGCTACACCTTC
once NA 15 TRBJ2-1 TRBV5-1 CASSVQGGSYNEQFF TGCGCCAGCAGCGTACAGGGTGGGTCCTACAATGAGCAGTTCTTC
NA TRBD2 16 TRBJ2-7 TRBV5-6 CASSSSLAGGIYEQYF TGTGCCAGCAGTTCCTCCTTAGCGGGAGGAATATACGAGCAGTACTTC
NA TRBD2 13 TRBJ2-3 TRBV28 CASMGDYTDTQYF TGTGCCAGCATGGGGGACTACACAGATACGCAGTATTTT
NA NA 14 TRBJ2-2 TRBV6-6 CASTQTQASGELFF TGTGCCAGCACCCAAACTCAGGCATCCGGGGAGCTGTTTTTT
NA TRBD1 15 TRBJ1-3 TRBV9 CASSAPMTGPNTIYF TGTGCCAGCAGCGCCCCTATGACAGGGCCAAACACCATATATTTT
NA NA 15 TRBJ1-4 TRBV6-5 CASSYSAGAGEKLFF TGTGCCAGCAGTTACTCGGCAGGGGCAGGAGAAAAACTGTTTTTT
NA TRBD2 17 TRBJ2-3 TRBV5-4 CASSLRRGSAYSDTQYF TGTGCCAGCAGCTTGCGTCGCGGGAGTGCTTATTCAGATACGCAGTATTTT
NA NA 13 TRBJ2-1 TRBV6-5 CASSPMYINEQFF TGTGCCAGCAGTCCGATGTACATCAATGAGCAGTTCTTC
NA TRBD2 13 TRBJ2-5 TRBV24-1 CATAGTNMETQYF TGTGCCACCGCCGGGACTAATATGGAGACCCAGTACTTC
once NA 14 TRBJ2-2 TRBV29-1 CSVESVGGTGELFF TGCAGCGTTGAATCTGTGGGGGGCACCGGGGAGCTGTTTTTT
NA NA 14 TRBJ2-7 TRBV11-2 CASSLVTDTYEQYF TGTGCCAGCAGCTTAGTGACAGATACCTACGAGCAGTACTTC
NA NA 15 TRBJ1-1 TRBV18 CASSPRQTVNTEAFF TGTGCCAGCTCACCAAGACAGACCGTGAACACTGAAGCTTTCTTT
NA TRBD1 15 TRBJ2-2 TRBV4-1 CASSQGQGTTGELFF TGCGCCAGCAGCCAGGGACAGGGTACCACCGGGGAGCTGTTTTTT
NA NA 18 TRBJ2-5 TRBV7-8 CASSLVHRYTNGEETQYF TGTGCCAGCAGCTTAGTCCACAGGTACACGAATGGGGAAGAGACCCAGTACTTC
NA NA 14 TRBJ1-3 TRBV2 CASWAHLSGNTIYF TGTGCCAGCTGGGCACACCTCTCTGGAAACACCATATATTTT
NA NA 12 TRBJ2-2 TRBV3-1/TRBV3-2 CASSQVFGELFF TGTGCCAGCAGCCAAGTATTTGGGGAGCTGTTTTTT
NA TRBD2 15 TRBJ2-3 TRBV5-1 CASSMLGGPQDTQYF TGCGCCAGCAGCATGCTGGGAGGGCCGCAAGATACGCAGTATTTT
NA NA 13 TRBJ2-3 TRBV5-1 CASSLERGDTQYF TGCGCCAGCAGCCTGGAAAGGGGAGATACGCAGTATTTT
NA TRBD1 14 TRBJ2-7 TRBV6-5 CASSTGTAQYEQYF TGTGCCAGCAGTACCGGGACAGCCCAGTACGAGCAGTACTTC
NA NA 12 TRBJ2-5 TRBV10-2 CASSEISETQYF TGCGCCAGCAGTGAAATTAGTGAGACCCAGTACTTC
NA TRBD2 15 TRBJ2-2 TRBV11-2 CASSLSSGNTGELFF TGTGCCAGCAGCTTGTCTAGCGGGAACACCGGGGAGCTGTTTTTT
NA TRBD1 19 TRBJ1-4 TRBV12-5 CASGSKAGTGMLPNEKLFF TGTGCTAGTGGTTCGAAAGCCGGGACAGGGATGTTGCCTAATGAAAAACTGTTTTTT
once NA 16 TRBJ1-5 TRBV19 CASSIRGRPSNQPQHF TGTGCCAGTAGTATACGGGGTAGGCCGAGCAATCAGCCCCAGCATTTT
NA NA 12 TRBJ2-1 TRBV27 CASMAGGNEQFF TGTGCCAGCATGGCGGGTGGCAATGAGCAGTTCTTC